Shown below are 12 T cell receptor beta chains from a single sample sequenced in a study of T cell responses to AZD1222 COVID-19 vaccine. Assay used: immunoSEQ multiplex PCR; TCRdb lists only in-frame clones, some missing. The profile covers over 100,000 clones, with approximately 86% appearing a single time and around 2.5% taken by the ten largest. This specimen was peripheral blood, taken 28 days after the second AZD1222 dose. The receptor set was obtained from an adult who received the AZD1222 COVID-19 vaccine.

The chain couples TRBV9 to TRBJ1-4, with TRBD1 matching over 8 bases. CDR1 and CDR2 from the germline V gene are SGDLS and YYNGEE. The V and J ends lost 1 base and 8 bases, in that order; junction bases with no gene match: 4. This CDR3 region has 14 residues. The CDR3 DNA is TGTGCCAGCAGCGTATCAGGGGGCGGCGAAAAACTGTTTTTT. Encoded protein: CASSVSGGGEKLFF.

This rearrangement joins TRBV28 to TRBJ2-1; D may correspond to TRBD1 or TRBD2 (5 bases each). V lost 11 bases and J 1 base, leaving 15 bases between the germline ends. This CDR3 region has 14 residues. Per the germline V gene, CDR1 is MDHEN and CDR2 is SYDVKM. CDR3 coding DNA: TGTGCCTCTGGGGCGTCGGGGTCCTACAATGAGCAGTTCTTC. Its protein product is CASGASGSYNEQFF.

The V call is TRBV19, the J call TRBJ1-5; TRBD1 agrees at 7 bases. The V gene end was trimmed by 8 bases and the J gene end by 6 bases; junction bases not matched to a gene: 7. The CDR3 has 13 amino acids. Germline CDR1 LNHDA, CDR2 SQIVND (reference sequence). The CDR3 loop reads CASEPGGGQPQHF. In DNA, the CDR3 is TGTGCCAGTGAGCCAGGGGGGGGTCAGCCCCAGCATTTT.

This chain connects TRBV29-1 to TRBJ1-2, with D possibly matching TRBD1 (5 bases). CDR3 size: 13 residues. Trimming stripped 6 bases from V and 3 bases from J, with 14 bases between. The germline gives CDR1 SQVTM, CDR2 ANQGSEA. The CDR3 reads CSVGEGADYGYTF. CDR3 DNA sequence: TGCAGCGTCGGAGAAGGGGCTGACTATGGCTACACCTTC.

J is TRBJ2-5 and V is TRBV2; weak D call: TRBD2 (6 bases). This CDR3 is built from 13 residues. Germline CDR1 reads SNHLY; CDR2 reads FYNNEI. The ends were cut back, 3 bases at V and 5 bases at J, with 10 bases in the middle. The CDR3 DNA reads TGTGCCAGCAGTGAGGGGCGGGGTGAGACCCAGTACTTC. It yields the protein CASSEGRGETQYF.

This chain links TRBV6-1 with TRBJ1-5; no clear D gene. V lost 0 bases and J 2 bases, leaving 2 bases between the germline ends. Germline lookup yields CDR1 MNHNS and CDR2 SASEGT. CDR3 size: 13 residues. CDR3 DNA sequence: TGTGCCAGCAGTGAAGCGGGCAATCAGCCCCAGCATTTT. Translating gives CASSEAGNQPQHF.

V and J are TRBV4-3 and TRBJ1-6; TRBD1 aligns across 9 bases. Trimming at V came to 2 bases and at J to 8 bases, leaving 4 bases not matched to a gene. Germline V lookup: CDR1 LGHNA, CDR2 YSLEER. The CDR3 has 15 amino acids. The CDR3 spells CASSQLGQGDSPLHF. The CDR3 coding sequence is TGCGCCAGCAGCCAACTGGGACAGGGAGATTCACCCCTCCACTTT.

CDR3 bases: TGTGCCAGCAGCTTACCTCCCCCGACAGCCCAGCAGTTCTTC. The encoded protein is CASSLPPPTAQQFF. J is TRBJ2-1 and V is TRBV6-5; D possibly corresponds to TRBD1 (5 bases). From germline, CDR1 is MNHEY and CDR2 SVGAGI. Trimming pared 6 bases from V and 11 bases from J, leaving 20 bases between. The CDR3 consists of 14 residues.

The CDR3 DNA follows: TGTGCCAGCTCAGAAAGACAGGGCTATGGAAACACCATATATTTT. Translated, it gives CASSERQGYGNTIYF. V and J are TRBV18 and TRBJ1-3, with TRBD1 matching 7 bases. With 5 bases clipped from V and 3 bases from J, the junction kept 7 bases outside the gene matches. CDR3 length: 15 amino acids. CDR1 and CDR2 from the germline V gene are KGHSH and LQKENI.

The chain has TRBV5-6 and TRBJ2-5, with a tentative D call TRBD1 (6 bases). This CDR3 contains 17 residues. The V gene's germline CDR1 is SGHDT and CDR2 YYEEEE. Trimming pared 0 bases from V and 1 base from J, leaving 16 bases between. CDR3 DNA sequence: TGTGCCAGCAGCTTGGTCTCAGGGGTGGGGGTCCAAGAGACCCAGTACTTC. Its protein product is CASSLVSGVGVQETQYF. The full variable domain, its missing parts supplied by reference TRBV5-6 and TRBJ2-5, is DAGVTQSPTHLIKTRGQQVTLRCSPKSGHDTVSWYQQALGQGPQFIFQYYEEEERQRGNFPDRFSGHQFPNYSSELNVNALLLGDSALYLCASSLVSGVGVQETQYFGPGTRLLVL.

The J gene is TRBJ2-7, the V gene TRBV14; weak D call: TRBD1 (6 bases). Germline assignment: CDR1 SGHDN and CDR2 FVKESK. The CDR3 covers 14 residues. V lost 4 bases and J lost 2, with 12 bases in between. For the CDR3, the DNA is TGTGCCAGCAGCCCGCAACAGGGCGCCTACGAGCAGTACTTC. This encodes CASSPQQGAYEQYF.

V usage is TRBV5-1 and J usage is TRBJ2-5; D unclear. In germline, CDR1 is SGHRS, CDR2 YFSETQ. V lost 0 bases to trimming and J lost 3 bases, with 9 bases between them. This CDR3 region has 14 residues. The CDR3, as DNA: TGCGCCAGCAGCTTGGCCCTGCAGAAAGAGACCCAGTACTTC. Translated, it gives CASSLALQKETQYF. The full variable domain, rest sourced from reference TRBV5-1 and TRBJ2-5, is KAGVTQTPRYLIKTRGQQVTLSCSPISGHRSVSWYQQTPGQGLQFLFEYFSETQRNKGNFPGRFSGRQFSNSRSEMNVSTLELGDSALYLCASSLALQKETQYFGPGTRLLVL.